This TCR beta chain stems from a study of OX40 agonist ivuxolimab in advanced cancers. Systemic immunosuppression or a history of autoimmune disease excluded patients. Blood specimens came from baseline, cycle 4 day 1, and cycle 7 day 1. Trimming left V 3 bases short and J 10 bases short, with 16 bases between. Germline V gene lookup returns CDR1 LGHNA and CDR2 YNFKEQ. CDR3 length equals 13 residues. Of note for this clone: Its matching antigen is unknown.

Here immunoSEQ multiplex PCR was the method, and the copy in TCRdb shows in-frame clones only, minus some. In the table there are about 99,000 clones, less than 95% of which are singletons. Study conclusions and caveats: The average count of expanded clones was higher among CD8+ T cells than among CD4+.

The V gene is TRBV4-2, the J gene TRBJ2-7; D is ambiguous. The receptor was isolated from an adult with an advanced solid tumor such as melanoma, head and neck, liver or kidney cancer. This material consisted of CD4+ or CD8+ T cells sorted from blood, taken in a trial of the OX40 agonist ivuxolimab. Written as DNA, the CDR3 is TGTGCCAGCAGCCACCCCGGAGTCCACCCACAGTACTTC. Amino acids: CASSHPGVHPQYF.